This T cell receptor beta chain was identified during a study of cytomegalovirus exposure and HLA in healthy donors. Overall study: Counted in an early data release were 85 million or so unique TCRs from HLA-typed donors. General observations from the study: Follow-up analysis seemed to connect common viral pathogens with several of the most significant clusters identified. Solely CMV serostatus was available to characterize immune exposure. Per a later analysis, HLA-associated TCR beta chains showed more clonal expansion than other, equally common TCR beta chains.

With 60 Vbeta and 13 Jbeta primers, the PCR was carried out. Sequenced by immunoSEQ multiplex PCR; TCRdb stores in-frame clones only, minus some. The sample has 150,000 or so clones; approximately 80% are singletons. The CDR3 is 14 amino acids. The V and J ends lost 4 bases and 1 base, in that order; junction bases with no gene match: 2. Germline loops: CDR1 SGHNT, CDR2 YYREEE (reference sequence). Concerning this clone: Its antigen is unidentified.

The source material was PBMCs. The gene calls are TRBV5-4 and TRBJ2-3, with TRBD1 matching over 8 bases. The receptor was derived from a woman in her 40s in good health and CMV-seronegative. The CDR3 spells CASSPDRGTDTQYF. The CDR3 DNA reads TGTGCCAGCAGCCCGGACAGGGGCACAGATACGCAGTATTTT.